Listed below are T cell receptor beta chains from one sample, sequenced in a study of T cell repertoires in cytomegalovirus infection. TCRdb recomputed calls from the reads with MiXCR, one row per CDR3 protein. This table holds some 300,000 distinct CDR3 sequences, roughly an eighth found once. Sequencing was carried out using PBMCs. These receptors all stem from a human donor in good health (CMV status not recorded). Some clones in this sample may be carry-over from other donors' samples. Each CDR3 is given with its conserved first and last residue. The order of the fields is J gene, D gene, clone size, V gene, CDR3 DNA, CDR3 protein. A D gene is named only where the DNA matches it firmly. Some rows mark clone size as missing; the rest say once, few, many or name a class of expanded clone.

>TRBJ2-2|TRBD1|-|TRBV20-1
TGCAGTGCCCATTCCGGGGACAGCATCACCGGGGAGCTGTTTTTT
CSAHSGDSITGELFF
>TRBJ1-1|TRBD1|-|TRBV20-1
TGCAGTGCTGACGGACAGGGGCGGGGGACTGAAGCTTTCTTT
CSADGQGRGTEAFF
>TRBJ2-3|TRBD2|many|TRBV7-8
TGTGCCAGCAGCTTCGGGCTAGCGGGGGCAGTAGATACGCAGTATTTT
CASSFGLAGAVDTQYF
>TRBJ2-7|TRBD1|few|TRBV20-1
TGCAGTGCTAAGGGACAGGCGGAGTACGAGCAGTACTTC
CSAKGQAEYEQYF
>TRBJ1-1|-|-|TRBV7-9
TGTGCCAGCAGCGCAGACAGTGAAGCTTTCTTT
CASSADSEAFF
>TRBJ2-3|-|few|TRBV14
TGTGCCAGCAGTTACAATACAGGGATGACGCAGTATTTT
CASSYNTGMTQYF
>TRBJ1-3|-|many|TRBV10-2
TGCGCCAGCAGTGATGGGGGGGCCGGAGGAAACACCATATATTTT
CASSDGGAGGNTIYF
>TRBJ1-1|TRBD1|-|TRBV19
TGTGCCAGTAGTACCCGGACAGGGCGCTTGAACACTGAAGCTTTCTTT
CASSTRTGRLNTEAFF
>TRBJ2-1|-|-|TRBV20-1
TGCAGTGCTCCCCATTGGGCGAACAATGAGCAGTTCTTC
CSAPHWANNEQFF
>TRBJ2-1|TRBD2|many|TRBV6-2/TRBV6-3
TGTGCCAGCCGCCTAGGTAGCGGGGGTTCAAGCTCCTACAATGAGCAGTTCTTC
CASRLGSGGSSSYNEQFF
>TRBJ1-2|TRBD1|few|TRBV29-1
TGCAGCGTTTCCGACAGGGTTATGCATGGCTACACCTTC
CSVSDRVMHGYTF
>TRBJ2-5|-|few|TRBV29-1
TGCAGCGTTTCTTACAAAGAGACCCAGTACTTC
CSVSYKETQYF
>TRBJ2-1|-|many|TRBV7-2
TGTGCCACCAGCCCCTCGTGGGGTAACTACAATGAGCAGTTCTTC
CATSPSWGNYNEQFF
>TRBJ1-4|-|many|TRBV20-1
TGCAGTGTTTGGGAAGGGGTGTCTAATGAAAAACTGTTTTTT
CSVWEGVSNEKLFF
>TRBJ1-4|-|many|TRBV19
TGTGCCAGTAGCTTCAGGACGCTAGGTGAAAAACTGTTTTTT
CASSFRTLGEKLFF
>TRBJ1-2|TRBD1|-|TRBV4-1
TGCGCCAGCAGCCACGTCCCGACAGGGATTAACTATGGCTACACCTTC
CASSHVPTGINYGYTF
>TRBJ2-3|-|many|TRBV7-2
TGTGCCAGCAGCTTAGGTTCCAAGCGTGGGGGGACAGATACGCAGTATTTT
CASSLGSKRGGTDTQYF
>TRBJ1-5|TRBD1|many|TRBV6-2/TRBV6-3
TGTGCCAGCAGCGCCGGGACAGGGATATTTGGGAATCAGCCCCAGCATTTT
CASSAGTGIFGNQPQHF
>TRBJ2-5|TRBD2|-|TRBV20-1
TGCAGTGCGCCCCGGGGGCTAGCGGGGGGGTCGACCCTTGGGACCCAGTACTTC
CSAPRGLAGGSTLGTQYF
>TRBJ2-1|-|many|TRBV6-1
TGTGCCAGCAGGTCCGGGGCGTCTACCTACAATGAGCAGTTCTTC
CASRSGASTYNEQFF
>TRBJ1-1|-|-|TRBV28
TGTGCCAGCGGCCTCCCTCCGGAAGCTTTCTTT
CASGLPPEAFF
>TRBJ2-7|-|-|TRBV11-2
TGTGCCAGCGAAAGCCTCTCATGGTATGGCTACGAGCAGTACTTC
CASESLSWYGYEQYF
>TRBJ2-5|-|-|TRBV10-3
TGTGTGACTAGAGGGGCAGAGACCCAGTACTTC
CVTRGAETQYF
>TRBJ2-4|-|many|TRBV29-1
TGCAGCGTTGCTGTTGTAGCCAAAAACATTCAGTACTTC
CSVAVVAKNIQYF